This T cell receptor (beta chain) appears in the sequencing data of a study of lymphopenia after photon versus proton radiotherapy. The method was immunoSEQ multiplex PCR; TCRdb's version includes in-frame clones alone and lacks a portion of them. The table shows roughly 64,000 clones, with about 90% occurring only once. This clone was detected once. Antigen unknown. Study-wide results and caveats: After the lymphocyte nadir, photon-treated repertoires showed oligoclonal expansion, especially of CD8+ Temra cells. Post-nadir TCR diversity decline inversely tracked overall survival among those who died.

This CDR3 region has 11 residues. The ends were cut back, 5 bases at V and 6 bases at J, with 8 bases in the middle. Germline V CDR1 and CDR2: MNHEY, SMNVEV (reference sequence). The sample here was peripheral blood, taken from a patient treated with proton-based radiotherapy. This clonotype originated in an older man with esophageal cancer. The chain links TRBV27 to TRBJ2-7; no firm D call. DNA of the CDR3: TGTGCCAGCAGTACTCGTCCCGAGCAGTACTTC. Translation gives CASSTRPEQYF.